The next 12 T cell receptor beta chains were all read from a single sample in a study of T cell repertoires in cytomegalovirus infection (dated by TCRdb to about 2019). Sequencing used an Illumina HiSeq 1500. TCRdb cleaned the public reads at Q25 with fastp, built clones with MiXCR and kept in-frame beta chains. Records with the same CDR3 protein are collapsed into one entry carrying the most frequent genes and DNA. The sample includes roughly 320,000 distinct CDR3 sequences, with 9.5% observed a single time. The ten largest clones represent around 4% of the sample. The sample taken for sequencing was PBMCs. The receptors come from a human donor in good health (CMV status not recorded). Some clones in this sample may be carry-over from other donors' samples.

This sequence joins TRBV3-1 and TRBJ2-1; 8 positions match TRBD2. The germline gives CDR1 LGHDT, CDR2 YNNKEL (reference sequence). The CDR3 has 17 residues. The junction had 11 bases not matched to a gene; V was cut back by 7 bases and J by 0 bases. The CDR3 nucleotides are TGTGCCAGCACCCCAGGGGCGGGGGGAAGCTCCTACAATGAGCAGTTCTTC. Translated: CASTPGAGGSSYNEQFF.

This clonotype occurred a few times. This chain joins TRBV18 and TRBJ2-3; D call uncertain. CDR1 KGHSH and CDR2 LQKENI come from the germline V gene. The CDR3 is made up of 15 amino acids. Trimming took off 2 bases at V and 0 bases at J, with 9 bases between the two ends. CDR3 residues: CASSPRMQSTDTQYF. As DNA, the CDR3 is TGTGCCAGCTCACCAAGGATGCAGAGCACAGATACGCAGTATTTT.

The rearrangement uses TRBV7-9 and TRBJ2-7, with D perhaps matching TRBD2 (5 bases). This CDR3 has 15 residues. Germline lookup yields CDR1 SEHNR and CDR2 FQNEAQ (reference sequence). V dropped 5 bases and J dropped 2 bases, with 16 bases sitting between them. CDR3 residues: CASSPPLRDPYEQYF. The CDR3 coding sequence is TGTGCCAGCAGCCCACCTCTGAGGGATCCCTACGAGCAGTACTTC.

The sample holds many counts of this clonotype. The CDR3: CASSRAPRAGEQYF. For the CDR3, the DNA is TGTGCCAGCAGCCGCGCCCCCAGGGCGGGGGAGCAGTACTTC. The chain combines TRBV12-3 or TRBV12-4 with TRBJ2-7; perhaps TRBD2 as D (6 bases). The CDR3 is 14 residues long. V was trimmed by 6 bases and J by 7 bases, leaving 19 bases between them.

The table lists this clonotype with many counts. The V gene is TRBV7-3, the J gene TRBJ1-1, with unresolved D. V lost 2 bases and J lost 1, with 8 bases in between. The V gene's germline CDR1 is SGHTA and CDR2 FQGTGA. The CDR3 consists of 14 residues. The CDR3 DNA reads as TGTGCCAGCAGCTTACGTGGGCAGAACACTGAAGCTTTCTTT. It yields the protein CASSLRGQNTEAFF.

This clonotype came up a few times. The gene calls are TRBV27 and TRBJ2-5; D is unclear. Looked up from germline, CDR1 is MNHEY and CDR2 is SMNVEV (reference sequence). CDR3 length: 13 residues. V was cut by 2 bases and J by 7 bases, with 11 bases left in between. The CDR3 reads CASSLRSTGTQYF. The CDR3 DNA is TGTGCCAGCAGTTTAAGATCTACTGGGACCCAGTACTTC.

In this sample, this clonotype turned up a few times. The V and J genes are TRBV5-1 and TRBJ2-7; 7 bases agree with TRBD1. V shed 4 bases, J shed 2 bases, and the junction held 6 bases outside the gene matches. The CDR3 is 14 amino acids. CDR1 is SGHRS, CDR2 YFSETQ, per germline. CDR3 sequence: CASSVGQSTYEQYF. DNA for the CDR3: TGCGCCAGCAGCGTGGGACAGTCAACCTACGAGCAGTACTTC.

This clonotype came up many times. The chain has TRBV7-9 and TRBJ2-3, with 10 bases that match TRBD2. The CDR3 is 15 residues long. Germline V gene lookup returns CDR1 SEHNR and CDR2 FQNEAQ (reference sequence). Germline trimming cut 5 bases from V and 4 bases from J; bases unmatched to any gene: 6. Here the CDR3 reads CASSKLAGVADTQYF. CDR3 bases: TGTGCCAGCAGCAAGCTAGCGGGAGTGGCAGATACGCAGTATTTT.

This clonotype appeared a few times. V and J are TRBV20-1 and TRBJ1-2; 8 nucleotides line up with TRBD1. Germline V gene data show CDR1 as DFQATT and CDR2 as SNEGSKA (reference sequence). V lost 5 bases, J lost 3 bases, and 11 bases stayed unmatched. The CDR3 covers 15 residues. The CDR3 DNA is TGCAGTGCTCGCTATCGACAGGGGAACTACTATGGCTACACCTTC. Translated, it gives CSARYRQGNYYGYTF.

This clonotype was seen ten or more times. This chain connects TRBV7-2 to TRBJ2-5, with TRBD2 matching over 8 bases. The CDR3 loop spans 13 amino acids. Germline V lookup: CDR1 SGHTA, CDR2 FQGNSA. V shed 8 bases, J shed 5 bases, and the junction held 7 bases outside the gene matches. CDR3 DNA sequence: TGTGCCAGCGCGAGGACGGGAGGGGAGACCCAGTACTTC. Amino acids: CASARTGGETQYF.

In this sample, this clonotype turned up many times. The V gene is TRBV7-9, the J gene TRBJ2-5; 13 nucleotides line up with TRBD2. Germline V gene data show CDR1 as SEHNR and CDR2 as FQNEAQ (reference sequence). The V segment lost 3 bases and the J segment 4 bases; nucleotides outside the gene matches: 5. The CDR3 length is 16 residues. CDR3 residues: CASSFGLAGAGETQYF. The CDR3 coding sequence is TGTGCCAGCAGCTTTGGACTAGCGGGGGCGGGAGAGACCCAGTACTTC.

The genes are TRBV29-1 and TRBJ2-1; TRBD2 matches 8 bases. Trimming removed 5 bases from V and 4 bases from J; junction bases left unmatched: 10. The germline V gene has CDR1 SQVTM and CDR2 ANQGSEA. The CDR3 contains 15 residues. The CDR3: CSVPIPAGAYNEQFF. The CDR3, as DNA: TGCAGCGTTCCAATCCCAGCGGGAGCTTACAATGAGCAGTTCTTC.